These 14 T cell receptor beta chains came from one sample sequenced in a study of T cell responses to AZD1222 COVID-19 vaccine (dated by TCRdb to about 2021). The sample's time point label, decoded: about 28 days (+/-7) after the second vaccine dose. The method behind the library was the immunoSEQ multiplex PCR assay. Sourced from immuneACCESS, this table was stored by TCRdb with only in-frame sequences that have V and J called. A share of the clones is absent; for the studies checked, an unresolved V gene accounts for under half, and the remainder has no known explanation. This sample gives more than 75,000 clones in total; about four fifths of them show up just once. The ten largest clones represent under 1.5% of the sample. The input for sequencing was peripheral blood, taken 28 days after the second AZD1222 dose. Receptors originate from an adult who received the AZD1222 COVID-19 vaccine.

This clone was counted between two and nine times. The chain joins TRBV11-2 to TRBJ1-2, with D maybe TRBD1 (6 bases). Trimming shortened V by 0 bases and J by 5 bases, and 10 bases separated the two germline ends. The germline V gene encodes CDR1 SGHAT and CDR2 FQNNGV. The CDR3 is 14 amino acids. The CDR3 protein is CASSLERGAYGYTF. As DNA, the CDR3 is TGTGCCAGCAGCTTAGAAAGGGGGGCTTATGGCTACACCTTC.

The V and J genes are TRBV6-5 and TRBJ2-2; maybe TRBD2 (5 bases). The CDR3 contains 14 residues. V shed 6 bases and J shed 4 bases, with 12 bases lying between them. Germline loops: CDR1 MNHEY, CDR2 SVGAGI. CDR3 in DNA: TGTGCCAGCAGGGGAGCGGCTTCCACCGGGGAGCTGTTTTTT. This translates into CASRGAASTGELFF.

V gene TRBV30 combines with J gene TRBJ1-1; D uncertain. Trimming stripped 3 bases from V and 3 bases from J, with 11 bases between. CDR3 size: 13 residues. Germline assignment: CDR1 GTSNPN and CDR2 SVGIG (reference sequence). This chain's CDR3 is CAWRVSRDTEAFF. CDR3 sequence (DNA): TGTGCCTGGAGGGTCTCAAGGGACACTGAAGCTTTCTTT.

CDR3 amino acids: CASSSGRGDTQYF. CDR3 nucleotide sequence: TGCGCCAGCAGCTCGGGTCGGGGAGATACGCAGTATTTT. This chain links TRBV5-1 with TRBJ2-3; weak D call: TRBD2 (5 bases). Germline V CDR1 and CDR2: SGHRS, YFSETQ. This CDR3 is built from 13 residues. With 3 bases removed from V and 5 bases from J, the gap between germline ends came to 10 bases. The complete variable domain, with remaining parts taken from reference TRBV5-1 and TRBJ2-3, reads KAGVTQTPRYLIKTRGQQVTLSCSPISGHRSVSWYQQTPGQGLQFLFEYFSETQRNKGNFPGRFSGRQFSNSRSEMNVSTLELGDSALYLCASSSGRGDTQYFGPGTRLTVL.

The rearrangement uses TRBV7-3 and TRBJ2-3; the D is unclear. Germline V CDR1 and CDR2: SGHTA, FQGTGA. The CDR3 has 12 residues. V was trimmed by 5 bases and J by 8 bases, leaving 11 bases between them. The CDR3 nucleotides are TGTGCCAGCAGCCTCCCCGTTGGTACGCAGTATTTT. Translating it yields CASSLPVGTQYF. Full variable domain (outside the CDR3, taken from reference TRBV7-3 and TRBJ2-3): GAGVSQTPSNKVTEKGKYVELRCDPISGHTALYWYRQSLGQGPEFLIYFQGTGAADDSGLPNDRFFAVRPEGSVSTLKIQRTERGDSAVYLCASSLPVGTQYFGPGTRLTVL.

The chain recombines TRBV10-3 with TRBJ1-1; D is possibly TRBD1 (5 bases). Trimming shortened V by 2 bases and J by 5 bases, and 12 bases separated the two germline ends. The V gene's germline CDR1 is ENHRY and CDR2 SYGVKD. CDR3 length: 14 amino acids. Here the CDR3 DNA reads TGTGCCATCAGTGAGGCGGGGGGTAGTACTGAAGCTTTCTTT. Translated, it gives CAISEAGGSTEAFF.

CDR3 nucleotides: TGTGCCAGCAGACGGCATGAGGTCTCTGGAAACACCATATATTTT. This codes for CASRRHEVSGNTIYF. V is TRBV5-5 and J is TRBJ1-3; D unclear. The CDR3 has 15 residues. Germline assignment: CDR1 SGHKS and CDR2 YYEKEE (reference sequence). V gave up 5 bases and J gave up 0 bases, with 12 bases separating them.

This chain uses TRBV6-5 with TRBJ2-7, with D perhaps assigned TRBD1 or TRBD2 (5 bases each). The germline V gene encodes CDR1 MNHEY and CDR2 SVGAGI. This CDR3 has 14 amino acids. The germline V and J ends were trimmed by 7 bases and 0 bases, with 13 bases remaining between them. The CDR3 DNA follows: TGTGCCAGCAACCCGGGACCCAACTCCTACGAGCAGTACTTC. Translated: CASNPGPNSYEQYF.

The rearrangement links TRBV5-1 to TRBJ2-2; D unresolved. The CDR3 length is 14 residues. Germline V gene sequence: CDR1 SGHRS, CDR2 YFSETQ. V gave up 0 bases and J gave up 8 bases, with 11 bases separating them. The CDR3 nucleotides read TGCGCCAGCAGCTTGGACGGCTACCAGGGGGAGCTGTTTTTT. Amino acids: CASSLDGYQGELFF.

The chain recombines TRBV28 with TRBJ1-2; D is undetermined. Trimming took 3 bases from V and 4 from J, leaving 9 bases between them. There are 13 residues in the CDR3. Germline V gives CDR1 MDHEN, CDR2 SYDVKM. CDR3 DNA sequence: TGTGCCAGCAGTTTGGAACAGATCTATGGCTACACCTTC. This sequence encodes CASSLEQIYGYTF.

The CDR3 nucleotides read TGTGCCAGCAGCCCGGGACAGACGAACACTGAAGCTTTCTTT. Translating it yields CASSPGQTNTEAFF. The chain joins TRBV7-2 to TRBJ1-1, with 7 nucleotides matching TRBD1. The length of the CDR3 is 14 residues. Trimming removed 5 bases from V and 1 base from J; junction bases left unmatched: 4. Per germline, CDR1 SGHTA and CDR2 FQGNSA.

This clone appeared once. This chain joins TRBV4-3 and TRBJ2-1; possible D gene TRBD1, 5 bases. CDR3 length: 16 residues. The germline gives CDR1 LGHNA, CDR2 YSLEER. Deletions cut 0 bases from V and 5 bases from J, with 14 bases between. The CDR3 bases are TGCGCCAGCAGCCAAGACTTCATTACAGGAAACAATGAGCAGTTCTTC. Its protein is CASSQDFITGNNEQFF.

DNA of the CDR3: TGTGCCAGCAGTTCCCCGGGGACAGGGGGCGAGCAGTACTTC. Protein product: CASSSPGTGGEQYF. The chain is built from TRBV5-4 and TRBJ2-7; 11 bases align to TRBD1. The CDR3 loop spans 14 amino acids. J gave up 6 bases and V 5 bases, and 7 bases lay outside the gene matches. From germline, CDR1 is SGHNT and CDR2 YYREEE (reference sequence).

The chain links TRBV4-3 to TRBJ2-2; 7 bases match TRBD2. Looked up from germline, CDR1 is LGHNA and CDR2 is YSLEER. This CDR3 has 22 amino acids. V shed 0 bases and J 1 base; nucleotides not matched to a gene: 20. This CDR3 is CASSQEFLRGSEGFRNTGELFF. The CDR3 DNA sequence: TGCGCCAGCAGCCAAGAATTCCTACGCGGGAGCGAAGGGTTCAGGAACACCGGGGAGCTGTTTTTT.